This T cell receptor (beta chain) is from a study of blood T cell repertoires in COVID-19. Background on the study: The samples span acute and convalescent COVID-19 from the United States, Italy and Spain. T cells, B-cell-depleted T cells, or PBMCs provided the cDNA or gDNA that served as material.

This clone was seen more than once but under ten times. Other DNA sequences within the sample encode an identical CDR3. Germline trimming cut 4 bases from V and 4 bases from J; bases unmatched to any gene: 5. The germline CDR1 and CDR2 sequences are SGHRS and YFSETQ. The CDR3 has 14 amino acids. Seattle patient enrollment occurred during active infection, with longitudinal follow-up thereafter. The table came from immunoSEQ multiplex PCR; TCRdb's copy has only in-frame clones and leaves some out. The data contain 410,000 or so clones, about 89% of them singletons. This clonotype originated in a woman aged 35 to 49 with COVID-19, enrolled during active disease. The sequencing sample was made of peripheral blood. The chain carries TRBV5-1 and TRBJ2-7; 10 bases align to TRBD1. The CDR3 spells CASSRPGQGYEQYF. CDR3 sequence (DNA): TGCGCCAGCAGCAGACCGGGACAGGGGTACGAGCAGTACTTC. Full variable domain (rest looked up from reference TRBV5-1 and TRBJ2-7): KAGVTQTPRYLIKTRGQQVTLSCSPISGHRSVSWYQQTPGQGLQFLFEYFSETQRNKGNFPGRFSGRQFSNSRSEMNVSTLELGDSALYLCASSRPGQGYEQYFGPGTRLTVT.